The rows below give T cell receptor beta chains drawn from one sample of a study of T cell clonotyping in hematopoietic cell transplantation. Data came from immunoSEQ multiplex PCR; TCRdb stores just in-frame clones and leaves some out. The sample lists 16,000 or so clones; about 90% were seen once. Input material: peripheral blood mononuclear cells. The receptors come from a man in his forties or fifties in good health. Some clones in this sample may be carry-over from other donors' samples. Each CDR3 is given with its conserved first and last residue. The order of the fields is D gene, clone size, J gene, CDR3 length, V gene, CDR3 DNA, CDR3 protein. The D gene is left open where the match is weak. Only some rows state a clone size, as once, few, many or a class for expanded clones.

d_gene: .
abundance: .
j_gene: TRBJ2-1
len: 13
v_gene: TRBV5-1
CDR3nt: TGCGCCAGCAGCTTGGGCGGGGGCTATGAGCAGTTCTTC
CDR3aa: CASSLGGGYEQFF

d_gene: .
abundance: few
j_gene: TRBJ2-2
len: 15
v_gene: TRBV5-1
CDR3nt: TGCGCCAGCGAAAAACTGGGGGGCCTAGGCGGGGAGCTGTTTTTT
CDR3aa: CASEKLGGLGGELFF

d_gene: TRBD2
abundance: .
j_gene: TRBJ2-1
len: 16
v_gene: TRBV2
CDR3nt: TGTGCCAGCAGTGGGGCCGGGACTAGCGGGTACAATGAGCAGTTCTTC
CDR3aa: CASSGAGTSGYNEQFF

d_gene: .
abundance: .
j_gene: TRBJ1-3
len: 15
v_gene: TRBV7-6
CDR3nt: TGTGCCAGCAGCTTATCACAGAGCTCTGGAAACACCATATATTTT
CDR3aa: CASSLSQSSGNTIYF

d_gene: TRBD1
abundance: .
j_gene: TRBJ1-1
len: 16
v_gene: TRBV7-2
CDR3nt: TGTGCCAGCAGCTTAGTTGGAGGGACAGGGGCACCTGAAGCTTTCTTT
CDR3aa: CASSLVGGTGAPEAFF

d_gene: .
abundance: .
j_gene: TRBJ2-1
len: 12
v_gene: TRBV7-9
CDR3nt: TGTGCCAGCAGCGCCCATATAGGTGAGCAGTTCTTC
CDR3aa: CASSAHIGEQFF

d_gene: TRBD1
abundance: .
j_gene: TRBJ1-2
len: 15
v_gene: TRBV7-9
CDR3nt: TGTGCCAGCAGCCTCCGTACAGGGGGCAGTTCTGGCTACACCTTC
CDR3aa: CASSLRTGGSSGYTF

d_gene: .
abundance: .
j_gene: TRBJ1-1
len: 13
v_gene: TRBV19
CDR3nt: TGTGCCAGTAGTAGGGAGGGGAGGACTGAAGCTTTCTTT
CDR3aa: CASSREGRTEAFF

d_gene: TRBD1
abundance: .
j_gene: TRBJ1-1
len: 14
v_gene: TRBV6-5
CDR3nt: TGTGCCAGCAGTTTAGACAGGGTGCGGACTGAAGCTTTCTTT
CDR3aa: CASSLDRVRTEAFF

d_gene: TRBD2
abundance: .
j_gene: TRBJ2-3
len: 17
v_gene: TRBV5-1
CDR3nt: TGCGCCAGCAGCCAAGGACTAGCGGGGGTTAACACAGATACGCAGTATTTT
CDR3aa: CASSQGLAGVNTDTQYF

d_gene: .
abundance: .
j_gene: TRBJ2-3
len: 15
v_gene: TRBV7-2
CDR3nt: TGTGCCAGCAGCTTAGGATGGCTAGGCACAGATACGCAGTATTTT
CDR3aa: CASSLGWLGTDTQYF

d_gene: .
abundance: .
j_gene: TRBJ2-2
len: 15
v_gene: TRBV5-6
CDR3nt: TGTGCCAGCAGCTTGTGGGGCTCGAACACCGGGGAGCTGTTTTTT
CDR3aa: CASSLWGSNTGELFF

d_gene: .
abundance: .
j_gene: TRBJ1-5
len: 13
v_gene: TRBV28
CDR3nt: TGTGCCAGCAGTGGGACCGATAATCGGCCCCAGCATTTT
CDR3aa: CASSGTDNRPQHF

d_gene: TRBD1
abundance: .
j_gene: TRBJ2-7
len: 14
v_gene: TRBV25-1
CDR3nt: TGTGCCAGCAGTGAGTTTGCAGGGGGCTACGAGCAGTACTTC
CDR3aa: CASSEFAGGYEQYF

d_gene: TRBD1
abundance: .
j_gene: TRBJ2-7
len: 13
v_gene: TRBV29-1
CDR3nt: TGCAGCGGGGGGGACAGGGAGTTTGACGAGCAGTACTTC
CDR3aa: CSGGDREFDEQYF

d_gene: .
abundance: once
j_gene: TRBJ2-7
len: 13
v_gene: TRBV23-1
CDR3nt: TGCGCCAGCGGGTGGCTAGGCCCCTACGAGCAGTACTTC
CDR3aa: CASGWLGPYEQYF

d_gene: .
abundance: .
j_gene: TRBJ2-1
len: 16
v_gene: TRBV27
CDR3nt: TGTGCCAGCAGTTTCCAGACCCAGAGCTCCTACAATGAGCAGTTCTTC
CDR3aa: CASSFQTQSSYNEQFF

d_gene: .
abundance: .
j_gene: TRBJ1-3
len: 18
v_gene: TRBV11-2
CDR3nt: TGTGCCAGCAGCTTTAGTGACGAGATATCAGGGGCTGGAAACACCATATATTTT
CDR3aa: CASSFSDEISGAGNTIYF

d_gene: .
abundance: .
j_gene: TRBJ1-6
len: 15
v_gene: TRBV5-1
CDR3nt: TGCGCCAGCAGCTTGGGGACAGCTAGTTATTCACCCCTCCACTTT
CDR3aa: CASSLGTASYSPLHF

d_gene: .
abundance: .
j_gene: TRBJ1-1
len: 14
v_gene: TRBV5-4
CDR3nt: TGTGCCAGCAGAGTCGACAGTATGAACACTGAAGCTTTCTTT
CDR3aa: CASRVDSMNTEAFF

d_gene: TRBD1
abundance: .
j_gene: TRBJ1-2
len: 15
v_gene: TRBV5-6
CDR3nt: TGTGCCAGCAGCCCCGCGACAGGGTTTAACTATGGCTACACCTTC
CDR3aa: CASSPATGFNYGYTF

d_gene: TRBD2
abundance: .
j_gene: TRBJ2-1
len: 13
v_gene: TRBV28
CDR3nt: TGTGCCAGCAGACTAGCGGGATTAAATGAGCAGTTCTTC
CDR3aa: CASRLAGLNEQFF

d_gene: TRBD2
abundance: .
j_gene: TRBJ2-5
len: 18
v_gene: TRBV4-3
CDR3nt: TGCGCCAGCAGCCAAGATTCTAGCGGGGGGTCCTCCCAAGAGACCCAGTACTTC
CDR3aa: CASSQDSSGGSSQETQYF

d_gene: .
abundance: .
j_gene: TRBJ2-7
len: 12
v_gene: TRBV30
CDR3nt: TGTGCCTGGAGTAAACAGGAGTACGAGCAGTACTTC
CDR3aa: CAWSKQEYEQYF

d_gene: .
abundance: .
j_gene: TRBJ2-5
len: 13
v_gene: TRBV5-6
CDR3nt: TGTGCCAGCAGCGTGACATCTCAAGAGACCCAGTACTTC
CDR3aa: CASSVTSQETQYF

d_gene: TRBD2
abundance: .
j_gene: TRBJ2-1
len: 14
v_gene: TRBV5-6
CDR3nt: TGTGCCAGCAGCATTAGCGGGGGGGCGAATGAGCAGTTCTTC
CDR3aa: CASSISGGANEQFF

d_gene: TRBD1
abundance: .
j_gene: TRBJ1-5
len: 15
v_gene: TRBV6-6
CDR3nt: TGTGCCAGCACCGCCGACAGGGGGATAAATCAGCCCCAGCATTTT
CDR3aa: CASTADRGINQPQHF

d_gene: .
abundance: .
j_gene: TRBJ2-5
len: 15
v_gene: TRBV15
CDR3nt: TGTGCCACCAGCAGAGGGAAAGGTCCTGAAGAGACCCAGTACTTC
CDR3aa: CATSRGKGPEETQYF

d_gene: .
abundance: once
j_gene: TRBJ2-1
len: 12
v_gene: TRBV9
CDR3nt: TGTGCCAGCAGCGTCGGGAACAATGAGCAGTTCTTC
CDR3aa: CASSVGNNEQFF

d_gene: TRBD2
abundance: .
j_gene: TRBJ2-1
len: 18
v_gene: TRBV9
CDR3nt: TGTGCCAGCAGCACCCAGACTAGCGGGGAGAGCTTACTAAATGAGCAGTTCTTC
CDR3aa: CASSTQTSGESLLNEQFF

d_gene: TRBD2
abundance: once
j_gene: TRBJ2-4
len: 13
v_gene: TRBV7-2
CDR3nt: TGTGCCAGCCGGGGGGTAGGGGAAAACATTCAGTACTTC
CDR3aa: CASRGVGENIQYF

d_gene: .
abundance: .
j_gene: TRBJ2-7
len: 14
v_gene: TRBV7-8
CDR3nt: TGTGCCAGCAGCTCCCCGACGGTCTCCTACGAGCAGTACTTC
CDR3aa: CASSSPTVSYEQYF

d_gene: .
abundance: few
j_gene: TRBJ2-3
len: 14
v_gene: TRBV28
CDR3nt: TGTGCCCTCCGCGCGTCCTCCGGCGCAGATACGCAGTATTTT
CDR3aa: CALRASSGADTQYF

d_gene: .
abundance: .
j_gene: TRBJ2-3
len: 11
v_gene: TRBV20-1
CDR3nt: TGCAGTGCTCGACAGGCAGATACGCAGTATTTT
CDR3aa: CSARQADTQYF

d_gene: .
abundance: .
j_gene: TRBJ1-4
len: 15
v_gene: TRBV28
CDR3nt: TGTGCCAGCAGCGACAGACCCTTCAAGCAGGAAAAACTGTTTTTT
CDR3aa: CASSDRPFKQEKLFF

d_gene: .
abundance: .
j_gene: TRBJ1-1
len: 12
v_gene: TRBV6-1
CDR3nt: TGTGGGACGACAGAGACGAACACTGAAGCTTTCTTT
CDR3aa: CGTTETNTEAFF

d_gene: TRBD1
abundance: once
j_gene: TRBJ2-7
len: 17
v_gene: TRBV7-6
CDR3nt: TGTGCCAGCAGCCGAGGGCTCCCCGGGACAGGGGCCTACGAGCAGTACTTC
CDR3aa: CASSRGLPGTGAYEQYF

d_gene: .
abundance: .
j_gene: TRBJ1-5
len: 13
v_gene: TRBV29-1
CDR3nt: TGCAGCACTTTGACAGCCCCGGGTCAGCCCCAGCATTTT
CDR3aa: CSTLTAPGQPQHF

d_gene: .
abundance: .
j_gene: TRBJ2-7
len: 14
v_gene: TRBV5-1
CDR3nt: TGCGCCAGCAGCTTACAGGGGGGGGCCTACGAGCAGTACTTC
CDR3aa: CASSLQGGAYEQYF

d_gene: .
abundance: .
j_gene: TRBJ2-7
len: 14
v_gene: TRBV6-5
CDR3nt: TGTGCCAGCAGTCAACAGGTCGGATCCTACGAGCAGTACTTC
CDR3aa: CASSQQVGSYEQYF

d_gene: .
abundance: .
j_gene: TRBJ2-7
len: 16
v_gene: TRBV12-5
CDR3nt: TGTGCTAGTGGTTTGGAGGGGACGGGGGGCCCCTACGAGCAGTACTTC
CDR3aa: CASGLEGTGGPYEQYF

d_gene: .
abundance: .
j_gene: TRBJ2-7
len: 12
v_gene: TRBV10-3
CDR3nt: TGTGCCATCAGTGAAGGGACACCTCTTTGGTACTTC
CDR3aa: CAISEGTPLWYF

d_gene: .
abundance: .
j_gene: TRBJ1-2
len: 13
v_gene: TRBV9
CDR3nt: TGTGCCAGCAGCGCACAGACGGACTATGGCTACACCTTC
CDR3aa: CASSAQTDYGYTF

d_gene: TRBD2
abundance: .
j_gene: TRBJ2-2
len: 15
v_gene: TRBV11-3
CDR3nt: TGTGCCAGCAGCTTGGGGGGGATGAACACCGGGGAGCTGTTTTTT
CDR3aa: CASSLGGMNTGELFF

d_gene: .
abundance: .
j_gene: TRBJ1-1
len: 14
v_gene: TRBV27
CDR3nt: TGTGCCAGCAGTTTATTAGGGGCGCGGACTGAAGCTTTCTTT
CDR3aa: CASSLLGARTEAFF

d_gene: TRBD1
abundance: .
j_gene: TRBJ2-2
len: 16
v_gene: TRBV2
CDR3nt: TGTGCCAGCAGCCAGGACAGGGGCCCAGCCCTTGGGGAGCTGTTTTTT
CDR3aa: CASSQDRGPALGELFF

d_gene: .
abundance: .
j_gene: TRBJ2-3
len: 15
v_gene: TRBV6-5
CDR3nt: TGTGCCAGCAGCCCCGATTTCCTGAGCACAGATACGCAGTATTTT
CDR3aa: CASSPDFLSTDTQYF